Listed below are T cell receptor beta chains from one sample, sequenced in a study of T cells in Graves' hyperthyroidism and ophthalmopathy. Using its own MiXCR run on the multiplex PCR reads, TCRdb lists one record per CDR3 protein. The top ten clones hold around 7.7% of a sample with approximately 500,000 distinct CDR3 sequences, roughly 46% of them seen once. The source material was peripheral blood or thyroid tissue (not recorded which). These receptors all stem from a woman aged 18 to 35 with Graves' hyperthyroidism. CDR3s include the opening cysteine and the closing phenylalanine or tryptophan. D genes are given only for firm matches. The size entry is marked missing in some rows and otherwise reads once, few, many or a size class.

cdr3_length j_call v_call clone_size d_call cdr3_nt cdr3_aa
15 TRBJ1-2 TRBV5-6 many - TGTGCCAGCAGCAGACCTTCCCGGGAAAGCTATGGCTACACCTTC CASSRPSRESYGYTF
15 TRBJ2-3 TRBV24-1 - TRBD2 TGTGCCACCAGGAGACTAGCGGGAGAGGCAGATACGCAGTATTTT CATRRLAGEADTQYF
15 TRBJ2-5 TRBV19 few - TGTGCCAGTAGCCGGGATCTAGAAACGAGAGAGACCCAGTACTTC CASSRDLETRETQYF
15 TRBJ2-5 TRBV7-9 - TRBD2 TGTGCCAGCCATGACTCAGCGGGGAGGCTGGAGACCCAGTACTTC CASHDSAGRLETQYF
14 TRBJ2-1 TRBV13 - TRBD1 TGTGCCAGCAGCTTAAGACAGGGGGCAAGGGAGCAGTTCTTC CASSLRQGAREQFF
17 TRBJ2-7 TRBV29-1 - TRBD1 TGCAGCGTTGGAGAACCCCATTATAAGACAGGGGAAAACGAGCAGTACTTC CSVGEPHYKTGENEQYF
13 TRBJ1-2 TRBV5-4 - TRBD1 TGTGCCAGCAGCTTGGCCAACAGGGGAAGCTACACCTTC CASSLANRGSYTF
13 TRBJ2-5 TRBV5-4 - - TGTGCCAGCAGCTTCCCGCCTCACGGGGCCCAGTACTTC CASSFPPHGAQYF
13 TRBJ2-3 TRBV20-1 few - TGCAGTGCTACACAGGGTATCGCAGATACGCAGTATTTT CSATQGIADTQYF
13 TRBJ2-7 TRBV29-1 - - TGCAGCGTTGTTGAGGACCGGCCTGGGGAGCAGTACTTC CSVVEDRPGEQYF
14 TRBJ1-5 TRBV7-2 many - TGTGCCAGCAGCTTAGGAGGACTAAATCAGCCCCAGCATTTT CASSLGGLNQPQHF
17 TRBJ1-2 TRBV12-3/TRBV12-4 - TRBD1 TGTGCCAGCAGTTATCCCCGGCGACAGGGGAACAACTATGGCTACACCTTC CASSYPRRQGNNYGYTF
14 TRBJ2-5 TRBV7-7 many TRBD2 TGTGCCAGCAGCTTAACTAGCGGTAAAGAGACCCAGTACTTC CASSLTSGKETQYF
13 TRBJ2-2 TRBV6-5 many TRBD1 TGTGCCAGCAGTGGCCCAGGGGGTGGGGAGCTGTTTTTT CASSGPGGGELFF
12 TRBJ2-5 TRBV20-1 many - TGCAGTGCTACCCACAGACAAGAGACCCAGTACTTC CSATHRQETQYF